One sample yielded the 7 T cell receptor beta chains listed below, sequenced in a study of CD8 T cells in ankylosing spondylitis. Via MiXCR, TCRdb re-called the 5' RACE reads, giving one row per CDR3 protein. The repertoire holds roughly 250,000 distinct CDR3 sequences, with about 10% as singletons. Sequenced material: blood, either unsorted or a sorted T cell fraction (not recorded which). The receptor source for this set is a male donor with ankylosing spondylitis or in good health (not recorded which).

This clonotype was counted between two and nine times. This sequence joins TRBV11-3 and TRBJ2-7, with a tentative D call TRBD1 (6 bases). CDR3 length: 15 residues. V was cut by 3 bases and J by 2 bases, with 14 bases left in between. Germline values: CDR1 SGHNT, CDR2 YENEEA. This CDR3 is CASSFVQGVAYEQYF. CDR3 in DNA: TGTGCCAGCAGCTTCGTACAGGGAGTTGCCTACGAGCAGTACTTC. The whole variable domain, filled in from reference TRBV11-3 and TRBJ2-7, reads EAGVVQSPRYKIIEKKQPVAFWCNPISGHNTLYWYLQNLGQGPELLIRYENEEAVDDSQLPKDRFSAERLKGVDSTLKIQPAELGDSAVYLCASSFVQGVAYEQYFGPGTRLTVT.

The chain joins TRBV7-9 to TRBJ2-2; TRBD1 matches at 10 bases. The CDR3 runs 15 residues. CDR1 and CDR2 from the germline V gene are SEHNR and FQNEAQ (reference sequence). J was trimmed by 6 bases and V by 4 bases; bases with no gene match: 5. The CDR3, as DNA: TGTGCCAGCAGCTCGGGACAGGGGAGCTCCGGGGAGCTGTTTTTT. It encodes CASSSGQGSSGELFF.

This clonotype was observed a few times. The chain employs TRBV7-2 and TRBJ2-5; 7 bases are a match to TRBD1. The V and J ends lost 1 base and 2 bases, in that order; junction bases with no gene match: 4. Germline CDR1 reads SGHTA; CDR2 reads FQGNSA. The CDR3 is 15 amino acids. The CDR3: CASSLGDREQETQYF. DNA of the CDR3: TGTGCCAGCAGCTTAGGTGACAGGGAGCAAGAGACCCAGTACTTC.

This clonotype was counted ten times or more. The rearrangement joins TRBV27 to TRBJ2-5, with D possibly matching TRBD2 (7 bases). Germline lookup yields CDR1 MNHEY and CDR2 SMNVEV (reference sequence). The CDR3 runs to 15 residues. The V end was cut by 5 bases, the J end by 5 bases, with 18 bases between. CDR3 sequence reads: CASSRDRGAGETQYF. The CDR3, as DNA: TGTGCCAGCAGTCGAGATCGGGGGGCGGGGGAGACCCAGTACTTC.

This clonotype was detected many times. V gene TRBV3-1 combines with J gene TRBJ2-5; TRBD2 aligns across 7 bases. Germline V gene data show CDR1 as LGHDT and CDR2 as YNNKEL (reference sequence). With V trimmed by 3 bases and J by 1 base, 11 bases remained unmatched. CDR3 length: 17 residues. The CDR3 DNA reads TGTGCCAGCAGCCATTCCCAGCTAGCGGTGTTCCAAGAGACCCAGTACTTC. Translation: CASSHSQLAVFQETQYF.

The chain recombines TRBV4-1 with TRBJ1-6, with 7 bases aligning to TRBD1. The V segment lost 0 bases and the J segment 14 bases; nucleotides outside the gene matches: 10. The CDR3 is 15 amino acids. CDR1 is MGHRA and CDR2 is YSYEKL in the germline V gene. The CDR3 region is CASSQDTGGGRSLHF. The CDR3 coding sequence is TGCGCCAGCAGCCAAGATACTGGAGGGGGCCGGTCCCTCCACTTT.

The chain employs TRBV27 and TRBJ2-6; no definite D call. V was shortened by 6 bases and J by 0 bases, with 9 bases between the two germline ends. The CDR3 totals 15 residues. CDR1 is MNHEY and CDR2 is SMNVEV in the germline V gene (reference sequence). DNA for the CDR3: TGTGCCAGCAGGCAATCCTTCTCTGGGGCCAACGTCCTGACTTTC. This sequence encodes CASRQSFSGANVLTF.